Following are 30 T cell receptor beta chains from one sample sequenced in a study of blood T cell repertoires in COVID-19. Method: immunoSEQ multiplex PCR; TCRdb's copy keeps in-frame clones and lacks some. The sample has some 260,000 clones; approximately 86% are singletons. Sequenced input: peripheral blood. The origin of the receptors is a human donor in a cohort sampled during active COVID-19.

This chain joins TRBV7-6 and TRBJ1-2, with D possibly being TRBD1 (6 bases). Germline CDR1 SGHVS, CDR2 FNYEAQ. V shed 3 bases and J shed 0 bases, with 14 bases lying between them. The CDR3 loop spans 16 amino acids. CDR3 coding DNA: TGTGCCAGCAGCTTGAGCCGGACAGCCTCTAACTATGGCTACACCTTC. It codes for CASSLSRTASNYGYTF.

This clone showed up just a few times. V is TRBV11-2 and J is TRBJ1-5, with D uncertain. CDR1 is SGHAT and CDR2 is FQNNGV in the germline V gene. V lost 2 bases and J lost 4, with 6 bases in between. The length of the CDR3 is 13 residues. The CDR3 sequence is CASSLTENQPQHF. The CDR3 region has the DNA TGTGCCAGCAGCTTAACAGAAAATCAGCCCCAGCATTTT. The full variable domain, with the rest looked up from reference TRBV11-2 and TRBJ1-5, is EAGVAQSPRYKIIEKRQSVAFWCNPISGHATLYWYQQILGQGPKLLIQFQNNGVVDDSQLPKDRFSAERLKGVDSTLKIQPAKLEDSAVYLCASSLTENQPQHFGDGTRLSIL.

Notes on this clone: This sample also contains other DNA sequences that code for the same CDR3. The J gene is TRBJ1-3, the V gene TRBV19, with a possible D match to TRBD1 (6 bases). Per germline, CDR1 LNHDA and CDR2 SQIVND (reference sequence). V lost 3 bases and J lost 4, with 13 bases in between. The CDR3 has 15 amino acids. The CDR3 reads CASSIGTGSGNTIYF. The CDR3 nucleotides are TGTGCCAGTAGTATTGGTACAGGGAGCGGAAACACCATATATTTT. Full variable domain (outside the CDR3, taken from reference TRBV19 and TRBJ1-3): DGGITQSPKYLFRKEGQNVTLSCEQNLNHDAMYWYRQDPGQGLRLIYYSQIVNDFQKGDIAEGYSVSREKKESFPLTVTSAQKNPTAFYLCASSIGTGSGNTIYFGEGSWLTVV.

The J gene is TRBJ2-7, the V gene TRBV30; 8 bases are shared with TRBD2. The trim removed 5 bases at V and 3 bases at J, leaving 15 bases unmatched. This CDR3 is built from 16 residues. Germline V CDR1 and CDR2: GTSNPN, SVGIG (reference sequence). This CDR3 reads CAWSAVDSGDLYEQYF. For the CDR3, the DNA is TGTGCCTGGTCAGCAGTGGATAGCGGGGACCTCTACGAGCAGTACTTC.

J is TRBJ2-7 and V is TRBV5-4; TRBD2 matches at 7 bases. V was pared by 4 bases and J by 2 bases, with 9 bases of the junction left unmatched. Germline V CDR1 and CDR2: SGHNT, YYREEE (reference sequence). The CDR3 is 15 amino acids. CDR3: CASSAGSGPTYEQYF. Written as DNA, the CDR3 is TGTGCCAGCAGCGCAGGTAGCGGGCCGACCTACGAGCAGTACTTC. Full variable domain (remainder filled in from reference TRBV5-4 and TRBJ2-7): ETGVTQSPTHLIKTRGQQVTLRCSSQSGHNTVSWYQQALGQGPQFIFQYYREEENGRGNFPPRFSGLQFPNYSSELNVNALELDDSALYLCASSAGSGPTYEQYFGPGTRLTVT.

The J gene is TRBJ1-1, the V gene TRBV7-9; D is possibly TRBD1 (5 bases). This CDR3 has 14 amino acids. V gave up 3 bases and J gave up 3 bases, with 11 bases separating them. Germline CDR1 reads SEHNR; CDR2 reads FQNEAQ (reference sequence). The chain's CDR3 is CASSLYGGDTEAFF. In DNA form, the CDR3 reads TGTGCCAGCAGCTTGTATGGGGGGGACACTGAAGCTTTCTTT.

V and J are TRBV5-1 and TRBJ2-7; maybe TRBD2 (6 bases). The V and J ends lost 9 bases and 3 bases respectively, with 13 bases between them. The CDR3 has 12 amino acids. The germline gives CDR1 SGHRS, CDR2 YFSETQ. This CDR3 is CATSGDGYEQYF. CDR3 in DNA: TGCGCCACGTCGGGAGACGGCTACGAGCAGTACTTC.

The rearrangement joins TRBV15 to TRBJ2-7; TRBD2 is a possible D gene (6 bases). Trimming removed 4 bases from V and 5 bases from J, with 15 bases in between. This CDR3 has 14 residues. Germline V gene lookup returns CDR1 LNHNV and CDR2 YYDKDF (reference sequence). The CDR3 sequence: CATSKRAGSDEQYF. The CDR3 coding sequence is TGTGCCACCAGCAAACGGGCCGGGAGTGACGAGCAGTACTTC.

This chain connects TRBV3-1 (or the pseudogene TRBV3-2) to TRBJ1-2; a weak D match, TRBD1 (5 bases). There are 14 residues in the CDR3. The germline CDR1 and CDR2 sequences are LGHDT and YNNKEL (reference sequence). V was shortened by 1 base and J by 5 bases, with 11 bases between the two germline ends. CDR3 nucleotides: TGTGCCAGCAGCCAAGGCAGGGTTTCGTATGGCTACACCTTC. Translated, it gives CASSQGRVSYGYTF.

The rearrangement uses TRBV7-8 and TRBJ2-1; 8 positions agree with TRBD2. The CDR3 is 18 residues long. Germline values: CDR1 SGHVS, CDR2 FQNEAQ. V shed 5 bases and J 1 base; nucleotides not matched to a gene: 13. The CDR3 DNA sequence: TGTGCCAGCAGCCCCCTAGCGGGTCCCACGGGGTCCTACAATGAGCAGTTCTTC. Translating it yields CASSPLAGPTGSYNEQFF.

This chain connects TRBV4-3 to TRBJ2-1; weak D call: TRBD1 (5 bases). Germline lookup yields CDR1 LGHNA and CDR2 YSLEER. The CDR3 runs 15 residues. The V and J ends lost 0 bases and 4 bases respectively, with 10 bases between them. CDR3: CASSQDWTPYNEQFF. The CDR3 DNA is TGCGCCAGCAGCCAAGATTGGACACCTTACAATGAGCAGTTCTTC.

In its sample, this clone was seen once. This chain connects TRBV30 to TRBJ2-7; D is perhaps TRBD1 (5 bases). This CDR3 spans 15 amino acids. From germline, CDR1 is GTSNPN and CDR2 SVGIG (reference sequence). Trimming shortened V by 2 bases and J by 0 bases, and 14 bases separated the two germline ends. The CDR3 coding sequence is TGTGCCTGGAGTCAGGGTAAGGGGCTCTCCTACGAGCAGTACTTC. Translation: CAWSQGKGLSYEQYF.

The chain couples TRBV15 to TRBJ2-7; tentative D call: TRBD2 (5 bases). The CDR3 is 13 amino acids. Germline lookup yields CDR1 LNHNV and CDR2 YYDKDF (reference sequence). The germline V and J ends were trimmed by 0 bases and 3 bases, with 6 bases remaining between them. DNA for the CDR3: TGTGCCACCAGCAGAGACCGGGACTACGAGCAGTACTTC. This codes for CATSRDRDYEQYF.

The chain is built from TRBV30 and TRBJ1-2; TRBD1 might be the D (5 bases). Per germline, CDR1 GTSNPN and CDR2 SVGIG (reference sequence). The CDR3 spans 14 residues. The V and J ends lost 4 bases and 2 bases respectively, with 14 bases between them. The CDR3 reads CAWTPGGRNYGYTF. CDR3 nucleotides: TGTGCCTGGACCCCCGGGGGTAGAAACTATGGCTACACCTTC.

The chain couples TRBV6-5 to TRBJ2-7; tentatively, D is TRBD1 (6 bases). Germline loops: CDR1 MNHEY, CDR2 SVGAGI. V gave up 5 bases and J gave up 5 bases, with 7 bases separating them. This CDR3 region has 11 residues. CDR3 sequence: CASSKGDEQYF. The CDR3 bases are TGTGCCAGCAGTAAGGGGGACGAGCAGTACTTC.

The chain combines TRBV19 with TRBJ2-3; TRBD2 matches at 10 bases. This CDR3 region has 15 residues. CDR1 LNHDA and CDR2 SQIVND come from the germline V gene (reference sequence). Trimming cost V 3 bases and J 1 base; bases outside gene matches: 1. The CDR3 region has the DNA TGTGCCAGTAGTATCCTAGCGGGGGGCACAGATACGCAGTATTTT. It encodes CASSILAGGTDTQYF.

This chain connects TRBV28 to TRBJ2-2; TRBD1 matches 10 bases. The CDR3 is made up of 14 amino acids. V gave up 6 bases and J gave up 6 bases; unmatched junction bases: 4. Germline CDR1 and CDR2: MDHEN and SYDVKM. The CDR3, as DNA: TGTGCCAGCAGAGGGACAGGGGTCTCCGGGGAGCTGTTTTTT. Its translation: CASRGTGVSGELFF.

Here the CDR3 DNA reads TGCGCCAGCAGCTTGGTGGAGAGCCCCTACGAGCAGTACTTC. Its protein product is CASSLVESPYEQYF. This sequence joins TRBV5-1 and TRBJ2-7; D is unresolved. The CDR3 spans 14 residues. Germline CDR1 is SGHRS and CDR2 is YFSETQ. The germline V and J ends were trimmed by 0 bases and 2 bases, with 9 bases remaining between them. Based on the CDR3 plus reference TRBV5-1 and TRBJ2-7, the full variable domain is KAGVTQTPRYLIKTRGQQVTLSCSPISGHRSVSWYQQTPGQGLQFLFEYFSETQRNKGNFPGRFSGRQFSNSRSEMNVSTLELGDSALYLCASSLVESPYEQYFGPGTRLTVT.

The chain has TRBV2 and TRBJ2-5, with D possibly TRBD2 on 5 matching bases. V lost 7 bases and J lost 4, with 13 bases in between. The CDR3 totals 13 residues. CDR1 is SNHLY, CDR2 FYNNEI, per germline. For the CDR3, the DNA is TGTGCCAGCACTAAGGAGAGGGTAGAGACCCAGTACTTC. Protein product: CASTKERVETQYF.

V is TRBV7-2 and J is TRBJ2-7; D is possibly TRBD1 (5 bases). V dropped 3 bases and J dropped 3 bases, with 6 bases sitting between them. CDR1 and CDR2 (germline): SGHTA, FQGNSA. This CDR3 comprises 12 residues. CDR3 nucleotide sequence: TGTGCCAGCAGCTTCGACAGCTACGAGCAGTACTTC. This encodes CASSFDSYEQYF.

The rearrangement uses TRBV5-1 and TRBJ1-1; no clear D. This CDR3 is built from 13 residues. V was pared by 2 bases and J by 7 bases, with 12 bases between. The germline CDR1 and CDR2 sequences are SGHRS and YFSETQ. The CDR3: CASSFRGGSEAFF. DNA for the CDR3: TGCGCCAGCAGCTTTCGGGGAGGGAGTGAAGCTTTCTTT.

This chain joins TRBV28 and TRBJ2-7; 10 nucleotides match TRBD2. The CDR3 is made up of 16 amino acids. The junction had 12 bases not matched to a gene; V was cut back by 8 bases and J by 2 bases. Per germline, CDR1 MDHEN and CDR2 SYDVKM. The CDR3 spells CASSIAGGPLTYEQYF. The CDR3 region has the DNA TGTGCCAGCTCTATAGCGGGAGGCCCCCTCACCTACGAGCAGTACTTC.

V is TRBV25-1 and J is TRBJ2-7; 10 bases agree with TRBD2. Trimming cost V 3 bases and J 5 bases; bases outside gene matches: 4. This CDR3 has 14 residues. Looked up from germline, CDR1 is MGHDK and CDR2 is SYGVNS. The CDR3 is CASSETLAGDEQYF. The CDR3 DNA reads TGTGCCAGCAGTGAGACCCTAGCGGGAGACGAGCAGTACTTC.

V and J are TRBV12-5 and TRBJ1-1; D might be TRBD1 (6 bases). Trimming shortened V by 6 bases and J by 11 bases, and 16 bases separated the two germline ends. Per germline, CDR1 LGHNT and CDR2 FRNRAP. CDR3 length: 12 amino acids. This CDR3 is CASGIGGLGAFF. The CDR3 DNA reads as TGTGCTAGTGGGATAGGGGGTTTGGGGGCTTTCTTT.

The V gene is TRBV11-2, the J gene TRBJ1-6; perhaps TRBD1 as D (5 bases). The germline V and J ends were trimmed by 0 bases and 9 bases, with 12 bases remaining between them. The CDR3 loop spans 15 amino acids. Germline V gene data show CDR1 as SGHAT and CDR2 as FQNNGV. The CDR3 DNA sequence: TGTGCCAGCAGCTTAGATCCAGGGTCAGGTTCACCCCTCCACTTT. Protein: CASSLDPGSGSPLHF.

The count of this clone is one. The chain is built from TRBV4-2 and TRBJ2-2; 13 bases map to TRBD2. Germline CDR1 and CDR2: LGHNA and YNFKEQ. With 2 bases clipped from V and 8 bases from J, the junction kept 11 bases outside the gene matches. The CDR3 sequence is 18 residues long. CDR3 loop: CASSQPRPGLAGKGELFF. CDR3 nucleotide sequence: TGTGCCAGCAGCCAACCTCGGCCGGGACTAGCGGGAAAGGGGGAGCTGTTTTTT.

The J gene is TRBJ1-1, the V gene TRBV28; D is undetermined. The CDR3 is made up of 13 amino acids. The ends were cut back, 6 bases at V and 1 base at J, with 9 bases in the middle. Germline-derived CDR1 and CDR2 are MDHEN and SYDVKM. This chain's CDR3 is CASRAPGNTEAFF. The CDR3 DNA reads as TGTGCCAGCAGAGCCCCAGGGAACACTGAAGCTTTCTTT.

This clone was detected a few times. The chain is built from TRBV5-4 and TRBJ2-7; 12 bases are a match to TRBD2. Germline lookup yields CDR1 SGHNT and CDR2 YYREEE (reference sequence). The V segment lost 9 bases and the J segment 7 bases; nucleotides outside the gene matches: 8. The CDR3 extends over 13 amino acids. In nucleotides, the CDR3 is TGTGCCAACGGACTAGCGGGGTCGAGTGAGCAGTACTTC. Its translation is CANGLAGSSEQYF.

The V gene is TRBV9, the J gene TRBJ1-2; D is perhaps TRBD1 (5 bases). V lost 4 bases and J 0 bases, leaving 10 bases between the germline ends. The CDR3 extends over 14 amino acids. CDR1 and CDR2 from the germline V gene are SGDLS and YYNGEE. In DNA form, the CDR3 reads TGTGCCAGCAGCCCAGGGCAGTCTAACTATGGCTACACCTTC. This sequence encodes CASSPGQSNYGYTF.

V and J are TRBV28 and TRBJ1-3, with TRBD1 as a possible D gene (5 bases). The CDR3 length is 16 residues. The germline gives CDR1 MDHEN, CDR2 SYDVKM. V shed 4 bases and J shed 0 bases, with 13 bases lying between them. This CDR3 is CASSWGGRGSGNTIYF. CDR3 nucleotides: TGTGCCAGCAGTTGGGGCGGGAGGGGCTCTGGAAACACCATATATTTT.